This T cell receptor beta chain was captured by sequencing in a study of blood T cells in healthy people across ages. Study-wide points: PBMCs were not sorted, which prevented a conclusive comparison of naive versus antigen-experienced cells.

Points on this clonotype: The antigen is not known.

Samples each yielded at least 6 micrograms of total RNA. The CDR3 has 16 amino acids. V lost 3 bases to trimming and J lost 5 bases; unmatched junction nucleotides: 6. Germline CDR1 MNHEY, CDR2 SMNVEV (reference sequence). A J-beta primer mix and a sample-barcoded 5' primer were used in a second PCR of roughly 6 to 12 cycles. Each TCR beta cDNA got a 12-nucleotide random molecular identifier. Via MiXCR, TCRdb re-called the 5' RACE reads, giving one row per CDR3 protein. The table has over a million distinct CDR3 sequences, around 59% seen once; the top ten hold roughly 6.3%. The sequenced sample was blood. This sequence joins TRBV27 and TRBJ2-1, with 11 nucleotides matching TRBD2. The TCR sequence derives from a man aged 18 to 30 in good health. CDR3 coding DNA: TGTGCCAGCAGTTTGGATAGCGGGAGGGGGCACAATGAGCAGTTCTTC. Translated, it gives CASSLDSGRGHNEQFF.